A single sample gave rise to the 19 T cell receptor beta chains below, sequenced in a study of T cell responses to AZD1222 COVID-19 vaccine (dated by TCRdb to 2020 to 2023). Libraries were prepared through the immunoSEQ multiplex PCR assay. TCRdb provides this immuneACCESS table in a form limited to in-frame rearrangements. Some clones are lacking; in checked studies, under half of them reflect an unresolved V gene, and why the rest are absent is not known. The sample table contains roughly 140,000 clones; only one count was recorded for more than 75% of them. The ten biggest clones cover 5% of the sample. The time point label of this sample denotes: baseline before first vaccination. The sequencing here drew on peripheral blood, taken on day 0 of AZD1222 vaccination. All receptors come from an adult in good health.

Concerning this clone itself: Distinct nucleotide sequences in the sample also encode this CDR3. This chain uses TRBV19 with TRBJ2-7, with 7 bases aligning to TRBD1. The germline V gene has CDR1 LNHDA and CDR2 SQIVND (reference sequence). Losses at the gene ends were 5 bases for V and 3 bases for J; bases not matched to a gene: 4. CDR3 size: 13 residues. CDR3 bases: TGTGCCAGTAGTTGGGGACAGAGCTACGAGCAGTACTTC. It specifies CASSWGQSYEQYF.

The chain carries TRBV7-9 and TRBJ2-7; maybe TRBD1 (5 bases). Germline-derived CDR1 and CDR2 are SEHNR and FQNEAQ (reference sequence). There are 14 residues in the CDR3. V lost 4 bases and J 2 bases, leaving 12 bases between the germline ends. CDR3 bases: TGTGCCAGCAGCTCCCAGACAGAGACCTACGAGCAGTACTTC. This gives the protein CASSSQTETYEQYF.

The rearrangement joins TRBV6-5 to TRBJ1-1; D is unresolved. Germline CDR1 and CDR2: MNHEY and SVGAGI. The CDR3 totals 16 residues. Trimming took off 2 bases at V and 0 bases at J, with 13 bases between the two ends. Here the CDR3 DNA reads TGTGCCAGCAGTTACAAACCGGGGTGGGTGAACACTGAAGCTTTCTTT. Its protein product is CASSYKPGWVNTEAFF.

The chain has TRBV28 and TRBJ1-5, with a possible D match to TRBD1 (5 bases). Deletions cut 2 bases from V and 2 bases from J, with 10 bases between. Germline-derived CDR1 and CDR2 are MDHEN and SYDVKM. The CDR3 is 15 residues long. The CDR3 loop is CASSLNGDGNQPQHF. The CDR3 DNA is TGTGCCAGCAGTTTAAACGGGGACGGCAATCAGCCCCAGCATTTT.

The chain joins TRBV4-3 to TRBJ2-7; D is ambiguous. There are 14 residues in the CDR3. In germline, CDR1 is LGHNA, CDR2 YSLEER. V dropped 0 bases and J dropped 3 bases, with 9 bases sitting between them. The CDR3 sequence is CASSQDVGFYEQYF. The CDR3, as DNA: TGCGCCAGCAGCCAAGACGTCGGATTCTACGAGCAGTACTTC.

The rearrangement uses TRBV4-2 and TRBJ2-1; the match to TRBD2 covers 8 bases. This CDR3 has 19 amino acids. Germline loops: CDR1 LGHNA, CDR2 YNFKEQ. V gave up 2 bases and J gave up 2 bases; unmatched junction bases: 14. The DNA for the CDR3 is TGTGCCAGCAGCCAAAAAGGGACTAGTAGAGGAGGTACCTACAATGAGCAGTTCTTC. Translating it yields CASSQKGTSRGGTYNEQFF.

The rearrangement joins TRBV6-1 to TRBJ1-3, with 11 bases that match TRBD1. This CDR3 region has 17 residues. The ends lost 0 bases at V and 3 bases at J; junction bases unmatched: 4. Germline V gene data show CDR1 as MNHNS and CDR2 as SASEGT. The CDR3 loop is CASSEARTGGFGNTIYF. Written as DNA, the CDR3 is TGTGCCAGCAGTGAAGCACGGACAGGGGGCTTTGGAAACACCATATATTTT.

This chain links TRBV6-5 with TRBJ2-1; no clear D gene. There are 14 residues in the CDR3. CDR1 and CDR2 (germline): MNHEY, SVGAGI. V dropped 2 bases and J dropped 6 bases, with 11 bases sitting between them. CDR3 sequence reads: CASSYGHSRNEQFF. The CDR3 bases are TGTGCCAGCAGTTACGGTCACAGTCGCAATGAGCAGTTCTTC.

This clone appeared a few times. A junction boundary mismatches the germline segment, possibly from a read error. Here the CDR3 reads CASRLVLDSLGDTEAFF. CDR3 sequence (DNA): TGTGCCAGCAGGTTGGTATTGGACTCACTGGGGGACACTGAAGCTTTCTTT. The J gene is TRBJ1-1, the V gene TRBV5-4, with D maybe TRBD1 (5 bases). The germline CDR1 and CDR2 sequences are SGHNT and YYREEE (reference sequence). The CDR3 is 17 residues long. Full variable domain (missing parts from reference TRBV5-4 and TRBJ1-1): ETGVTQSPTHLIKTRGQQVTLRCSSQSGHNTVSWYQQALGQGPQFIFQYYREEENGRGNFPPRFSGLQFPNYSSELNVNALELDDSALYLCASRLVLDSLGDTEAFFGQGTRLTVV.

This chain uses TRBV30 with TRBJ1-3; no firm D call. This CDR3 is 12 amino acids long. V was clipped by 2 bases and J by 0 bases, with 2 bases between them. Per germline, CDR1 GTSNPN and CDR2 SVGIG (reference sequence). The CDR3 DNA reads as TGTGCCTGGAGTACCTCTGGAAACACCATATATTTT. Residues: CAWSTSGNTIYF.

The chain has TRBV4-3 and TRBJ2-1; D gene unclear. Trimming stripped 3 bases from V and 7 bases from J, with 10 bases between. Germline V gene lookup returns CDR1 LGHNA and CDR2 YSLEER. The CDR3 is 13 residues long. The CDR3 loop is CASSHLTGNEQFF. CDR3 coding DNA: TGCGCCAGCAGCCACCTGACTGGGAATGAGCAGTTCTTC.

V usage is TRBV2 and J usage is TRBJ2-7, with 14 bases matching TRBD2. The germline CDR1 and CDR2 sequences are SNHLY and FYNNEI. V shed 3 bases, J shed 7 bases, and the junction held 11 bases outside the gene matches. The CDR3 has 17 residues. As DNA, the CDR3 is TGTGCCAGCAGTGAGCGACTAGCGGGAGGGCCCGGAGGGGAGCAGTACTTC. Its protein product is CASSERLAGGPGGEQYF.

This clone was detected only once. V gene TRBV9 combines with J gene TRBJ1-3; D remains unclear. V shed 1 base and J shed 0 bases, with 14 bases lying between them. Germline lookup yields CDR1 SGDLS and CDR2 YYNGEE. The CDR3 is 17 amino acids. For the CDR3, the DNA is TGTGCCAGCAGCGTAAGAGCGTCGGAGAGCTCTGGAAACACCATATATTTT. Encoded protein: CASSVRASESSGNTIYF. Looking up the rest from reference TRBV9 and TRBJ1-3 gives the full variable domain: DSGVTQTPKHLITATGQRVTLRCSPRSGDLSVYWYQQSLDQGLQFLIQYYNGEERAKGNILERFSAQQFPDLHSELNLSSLELGDSALYFCASSVRASESSGNTIYFGEGSWLTVV.

The chain employs TRBV28 and TRBJ2-3; possibly TRBD2 for D (6 bases). The CDR3 contains 15 residues. In germline, CDR1 is MDHEN, CDR2 SYDVKM. Trimming took off 6 bases at V and 2 bases at J, with 15 bases between the two ends. The CDR3 protein is CASRLEGGPTDTQYF. The CDR3 region has the DNA TGTGCCAGCAGGCTAGAAGGAGGGCCCACAGATACGCAGTATTTT.

This clone was recorded once. The CDR3 DNA reads as TGTGCCAGCAGTGATTGGAATGAAAAACTGTTTTTT. Encoded protein: CASSDWNEKLFF. The gene calls are TRBV2 and TRBJ1-4; D remains unclear. V lost 3 bases and J 5 bases, leaving 4 bases between the germline ends. This CDR3 has 12 amino acids. The germline gives CDR1 SNHLY, CDR2 FYNNEI.

This clone showed up just once. This sequence joins TRBV6-5 and TRBJ1-4; TRBD1 agrees at 7 bases. This CDR3 has 12 amino acids. Unmatched junction bases numbered 6, after V lost 6 bases and J lost 11 bases. CDR1 MNHEY and CDR2 SVGAGI come from the germline V gene. The CDR3 sequence is CASSETGWKLFF. In nucleotides, the CDR3 is TGTGCCAGCAGCGAGACAGGGTGGAAACTGTTTTTT.

The J gene is TRBJ2-7, the V gene TRBV6-5; D might be TRBD1 (6 bases). Germline CDR1 MNHEY, CDR2 SVGAGI. Between the trimmed V and J ends, which lost 7 bases and 1 base, there was a span of 11 bases. The CDR3 runs to 13 residues. The CDR3 DNA reads as TGTGCCAGCATCTACAGGGATTCCTACGAGCAGTACTTC. Amino acids: CASIYRDSYEQYF.

This rearrangement joins TRBV30 to TRBJ2-7; 7 nucleotides line up with TRBD2. The CDR3 loop spans 12 amino acids. The J segment lost 3 bases and the V segment lost 4 bases, leaving 3 bases of the junction unmatched. Germline lookup yields CDR1 GTSNPN and CDR2 SVGIG (reference sequence). This CDR3 is CAWNPSGYEQYF. The CDR3 coding sequence is TGTGCCTGGAACCCTAGCGGCTACGAGCAGTACTTC.

The V gene is TRBV6-5, the J gene TRBJ2-7, with unresolved D. Germline values: CDR1 MNHEY, CDR2 SVGAGI. The CDR3 is 13 amino acids. V was trimmed by 2 bases and J by 1 base, leaving 6 bases between them. This CDR3 reads CASSYGPSYEQYF. The CDR3 DNA reads TGTGCCAGCAGTTACGGGCCGTCCTACGAGCAGTACTTC.